Listed here are 3 T cell receptor beta chains from one sample, sequenced in a study of CD8+ T cells in alopecia areata. Extracted from the samples, RNA was reverse transcribed into cDNA to serve as the sequencing template. Assay used: immunoSEQ multiplex PCR; TCRdb lists only in-frame clones, some missing. The top ten clones hold just under 20% of a sample with 150,000 or so clones, less than 65% of them seen once. This specimen was CD8+ T cells sorted from blood, taken at week 0. Source of these receptors: a human donor with alopecia areata.

The sample holds a few counts of this clone. The chain employs TRBV9 and TRBJ2-7; no clear D gene. The CDR3 is 12 amino acids. The V and J ends lost 3 bases and 3 bases respectively, with 7 bases between them. Germline V CDR1 and CDR2: SGDLS, YYNGEE. CDR3 bases: TGTGCCAGCAGCGGCCTAGACTACGAGCAGTACTTC. It specifies CASSGLDYEQYF.

This clone has only a few counts. The V gene is TRBV30, the J gene TRBJ1-1; D remains unclear. Germline V gene lookup returns CDR1 GTSNPN and CDR2 SVGIG (reference sequence). The CDR3 spans 11 residues. The germline V and J ends were trimmed by 1 base and 3 bases, with 3 bases remaining between them. CDR3 region: CAWSDDTEAFF. DNA of the CDR3: TGTGCCTGGAGTGATGACACTGAAGCTTTCTTT.

The chain has TRBV7-3 and TRBJ1-2; D is possibly TRBD1 (5 bases). Germline assignment: CDR1 SGHTA and CDR2 FQGTGA. V was pared by 0 bases and J by 2 bases, with 10 bases between. The CDR3 contains 15 residues. The CDR3 sequence is CASSLTGGDNYGYTF. The CDR3 bases are TGTGCCAGCAGCTTAACGGGAGGGGACAACTATGGCTACACCTTC.